Listed here is a single T cell receptor (beta chain). The antigen is not known. This sample was included in a study of beta chain features in type 1 diabetes. By way of CD45RO/CCR7/CD25/CD127/CD95/CD27, the CD4+ regulatory, stem cell-like memory, central memory and naive cells were sorted. The CDR3 is 11 residues long. In germline, CDR1 is SQVTM, CDR2 ANQGSEA. V was cut by 7 bases and J by 10 bases, with 14 bases left in between. General study results and limits: Insertions at VDJ junctions were less frequent in type 1 diabetes patients. These patients also deleted more nucleotides at the same junctions. The naive, central memory and Treg TCRB repertoires of patients appeared to be more similar to one another than those of healthy donors.

Reverse transcribing all isolated RNA meant expressed TCRB transcripts were sequenced. The assay was immunoSEQ multiplex PCR, and TCRdb's table has in-frame clones only and misses some. This sample has 450,000 to 600,000 clones, with over 25% found just once. Sequenced: naive CD4+ T cells from blood. The receptor's source is a man aged 18 to 29 in good health. The chain is built from TRBV29-1 and TRBJ2-1; D unresolved. As DNA, the CDR3 is TGCAGCGGCGTCGGCCCGTGGGAGCAGTTCTTC. This translates into CSGVGPWEQFF.